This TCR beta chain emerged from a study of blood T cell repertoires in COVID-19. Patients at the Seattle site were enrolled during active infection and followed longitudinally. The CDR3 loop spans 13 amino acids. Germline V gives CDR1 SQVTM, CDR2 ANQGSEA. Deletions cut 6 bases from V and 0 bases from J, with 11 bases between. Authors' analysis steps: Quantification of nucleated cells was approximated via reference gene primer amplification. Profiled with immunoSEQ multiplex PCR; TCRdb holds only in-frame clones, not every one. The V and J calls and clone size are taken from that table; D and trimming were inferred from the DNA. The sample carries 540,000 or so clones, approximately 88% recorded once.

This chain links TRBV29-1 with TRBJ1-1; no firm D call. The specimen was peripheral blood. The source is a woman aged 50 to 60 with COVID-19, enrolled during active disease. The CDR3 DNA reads TGCAGCGTCTTACAGACGATGAACACTGAAGCTTTCTTT. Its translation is CSVLQTMNTEAFF. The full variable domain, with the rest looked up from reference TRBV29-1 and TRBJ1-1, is SAVISQKPSRDICQRGTSLTIQCQVDSQVTMMFWYRQQPGQSLTLIATANQGSEATYESGFVIDKFPISRPNLTFSTLTVSNMSPEDSSIYLCSVLQTMNTEAFFGQGTRLTVV.